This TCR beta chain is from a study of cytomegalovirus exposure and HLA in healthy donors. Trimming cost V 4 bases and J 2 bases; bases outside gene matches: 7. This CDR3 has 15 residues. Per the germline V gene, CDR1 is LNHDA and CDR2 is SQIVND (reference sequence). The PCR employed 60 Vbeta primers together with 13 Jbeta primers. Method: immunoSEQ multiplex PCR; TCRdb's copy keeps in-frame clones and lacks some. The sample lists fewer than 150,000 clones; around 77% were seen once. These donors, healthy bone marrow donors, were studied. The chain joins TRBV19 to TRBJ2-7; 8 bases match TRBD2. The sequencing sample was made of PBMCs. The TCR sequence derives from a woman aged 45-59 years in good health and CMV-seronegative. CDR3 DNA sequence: TGTGCCAGTAGTACGGGGGGGCAGCTTCCCTACGAGCAGTACTTC. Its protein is CASSTGGQLPYEQYF.